A selection of T cell receptor beta chains follows, all from one sample in a study of radiation and T cells in renal cell carcinoma. Using immunoSEQ multiplex PCR, the repertoire was profiled, and TCRdb retains in-frame clones only, with some absent. The table shows some 100,000 clones, with about four fifths occurring only once. Sample: blood, taken from a patient whose treatment included radiotherapy and nephrectomy. The receptor set was obtained from a man aged 55 to 70 with renal cell carcinoma. The CDR3 runs from the conserved cysteine through the conserved F or W. D genes are given only for firm matches. Some rows mark clone size as missing; the rest say once, few, many or name a class of expanded clone.

v_gene,abundance,j_gene,d_gene,CDR3nt,CDR3aa
TRBV6-1,once,TRBJ1-4,.,TGTGCCAGCAGTGAACGACAGGCTAATGAAAAACTGTTTTTT,CASSERQANEKLFF
TRBV28,.,TRBJ1-5,TRBD1,TGTGCCAGCCCTCCCCACCGGGACAGGGGGCTTTGGCAGCCCCAGCATTTT,CASPPHRDRGLWQPQHF
TRBV21-1,once,TRBJ2-7,.,TGTGCCATCTTAAGCGGAGCCCCAACCTACGAGCAGTACTTC,CAILSGAPTYEQYF
TRBV27,.,TRBJ1-2,.,TGTGCCAGCAGTTTATTTAACGGGAACTATGGCTACACCTTC,CASSLFNGNYGYTF
TRBV11-2,.,TRBJ2-7,.,TGTGCCAGCAGCTTAGGCCTGGACGGCTACGAGCAGTACTTC,CASSLGLDGYEQYF
TRBV19,few,TRBJ1-1,.,TGTGCCAGTAGCCAGGGGCTAAACACTGAAGCTTTCTTT,CASSQGLNTEAFF
TRBV29-1,.,TRBJ2-3,TRBD2,TGCAGCGTAACTAGCGGTAACACAGATACGCAGTATTTT,CSVTSGNTDTQYF
TRBV5-1,.,TRBJ2-2,.,TGCGCCAGCAGCTTGGCCATGGAAGTCGGGGAGCTGTTTTTT,CASSLAMEVGELFF
TRBV6-6,.,TRBJ2-1,TRBD2,TGTGCCACCTCCCCCCCGGGACTAGCAAACAATGAGCAGTTCTTC,CATSPPGLANNEQFF
TRBV25-1,.,TRBJ2-1,.,TGTGCCAGCAGGGGAAGCGGTGATGAGCAGTTCTTC,CASRGSGDEQFF
TRBV28,.,TRBJ1-4,.,TGTGCCAGCAGTCCGGACACCTCAACTAATGAAAAACTGTTTTTT,CASSPDTSTNEKLFF
TRBV27,.,TRBJ2-5,.,TGTGCCAGCAGTTTTGTCAGGGGTAGGACCCAGTACTTC,CASSFVRGRTQYF
TRBV4-1,.,TRBJ2-1,TRBD2,TGCGCCAGCAGCCAAGGAGGATGGCGGGAGTCGGGGAATGAGCAGTTCTTC,CASSQGGWRESGNEQFF
TRBV28,few,TRBJ1-5,TRBD1,TGTGCCAGCAGTCCCCGAGGGGACAGGGACCAGCCCCAGCATTTT,CASSPRGDRDQPQHF
TRBV4-1,few,TRBJ1-3,.,TGCGCCAGCAGCCAAGACCCGTTCCGGGACGGGGGAAACACCATATATTTT,CASSQDPFRDGGNTIYF
TRBV29-1,.,TRBJ2-7,.,TGCAGCGTTGAAGGTCCAGAGGAGTCCTACGAGCAGTACTTC,CSVEGPEESYEQYF
TRBV18,.,TRBJ2-2,.,TGTGCCAGCTCACCACTGGCTGGGGGCTACACCGGGGAGCTGTTTTTT,CASSPLAGGYTGELFF
TRBV5-1,.,TRBJ1-1,.,TGCGCCAGCAGCTTGCGGCAAGCGAACACTGAAGCTTTCTTT,CASSLRQANTEAFF
TRBV19,.,TRBJ1-1,.,TGTGCCAGTAGTAGAGAACAGGAACGGAACACTGAAGCTTTCTTT,CASSREQERNTEAFF
TRBV27,once,TRBJ2-3,.,TGTGCCAGCAGTTTCATTAGGGGAACAGATACGCAGTATTTT,CASSFIRGTDTQYF
TRBV6-6,.,TRBJ2-7,.,TGTGCCAGCTTACAGGGTTCAACCTACGAGCAGTACTTC,CASLQGSTYEQYF
TRBV10-3,.,TRBJ2-3,TRBD2,TGTGCCGTCTTAGCGGGAGGAGGGCTGGATACGCAGTATTTT,CAVLAGGGLDTQYF
TRBV28,.,TRBJ2-4,.,TGTGCCAGCAGTTTATATTTGCGGGCAGCAAACATTCAGTACTTC,CASSLYLRAANIQYF
TRBV28,.,TRBJ2-7,.,TGTGCCAGCAGTTTATTCTCCGCAGGGCGCTACGAGCAGTACTTC,CASSLFSAGRYEQYF
TRBV27,few,TRBJ2-7,TRBD2,TGTGCCAGCAGTCACACACCGGGTAGCGGGAGGTTATACGAGCAGTACTTC,CASSHTPGSGRLYEQYF
TRBV6-5,.,TRBJ2-7,TRBD1,TGTGCCAGCAGGACAGGGGGGATAACCTACGAGCAGTACTTC,CASRTGGITYEQYF
TRBV5-1,.,TRBJ2-3,TRBD1,TGCGCCAGCAGCTTGGATACAGGGGCCAACACAGATACGCAGTATTTT,CASSLDTGANTDTQYF
TRBV10-1,few,TRBJ2-1,.,TGCGCCAGCAGTGGGGACGGACAGCACGGGGCCCCGGTGAATGAGCAGTTCTTC,CASSGDGQHGAPVNEQFF
TRBV5-1,.,TRBJ1-2,TRBD1,TGCGCCAGCAGCACACAGACAGGGTCCTATGGCTACACCTTC,CASSTQTGSYGYTF
TRBV9,few,TRBJ2-1,TRBD2,TGTGCCAGCAGCGTAGGACTAGCGGGAGGGAATGAGCAGTTCTTC,CASSVGLAGGNEQFF
TRBV29-1,.,TRBJ1-3,.,TGCAGCGTTGGATCGTCGAAGGGGCCAGGGAGATATTTT,CSVGSSKGPGRYF
TRBV5-1,.,TRBJ2-7,.,TGCGCCAGCAGCTTGATAGGGACAATGTACGAGCAGTACTTC,CASSLIGTMYEQYF
TRBV6-5,.,TRBJ1-1,TRBD1,TGTGCCAGCAGGCCCCAGGGGGGGGGCACTGAAGCTTTCTTT,CASRPQGGGTEAFF
TRBV4-2,.,TRBJ1-1,.,TGTGCCAGCAGCCAAGTGAATCGGGGGACTAACACTGAAGCTTTCTTT,CASSQVNRGTNTEAFF
TRBV5-8,.,TRBJ2-7,TRBD2,TGTGCCAGCAGCTTGGTCCTAGCGGGGTACGAGCAGTACTTC,CASSLVLAGYEQYF
TRBV15,.,TRBJ2-5,.,TGTGCCACCAGCAGAGATCGGCAGCAAGAGACCCAGTACTTC,CATSRDRQQETQYF
TRBV2,.,TRBJ1-5,TRBD1,TGTGCCAGCAGCCGGGACAGGGAACAGCCCCAGCATTTT,CASSRDREQPQHF
TRBV5-4,.,TRBJ1-1,.,TGTGCCAGCAGCTTCGCCGGAGGGGGTACTGAAGCTTTCTTT,CASSFAGGGTEAFF
TRBV10-3,.,TRBJ1-2,TRBD1,TGTGCCATCAGTGAATCAGGGGGCGCCGGACCCTATGGCTACACCTTC,CAISESGGAGPYGYTF
TRBV2,.,TRBJ2-2,.,TGTGCCAGCAGTTACGGGGCAAACACCGGGGAGCTGTTTTTT,CASSYGANTGELFF
TRBV30,once,TRBJ2-7,.,TGTGCCTGGAGTTCCGGAAGGGCGCCTGAGGGGCAGTACTTC,CAWSSGRAPEGQYF
TRBV28,once,TRBJ2-7,TRBD1,TGTGCCAGCAGTTTGGGACAGAATTACGAGCAGTACTTC,CASSLGQNYEQYF
TRBV27,.,TRBJ2-1,TRBD2,TGTGCCAGCAGTTTTGGCGGGACTACACTTAACAATGAGCAGTTCTTC,CASSFGGTTLNNEQFF
TRBV30,.,TRBJ2-5,TRBD1,TGTGCCTGGAGGACAGGGCTAAAAGAGACCCAGTACTTC,CAWRTGLKETQYF
TRBV19,.,TRBJ1-1,.,TGTGCCAGTAGTATTAGCAACAAGAACACTGAAGCTTTCTTT,CASSISNKNTEAFF
TRBV28,.,TRBJ1-2,.,TGTGCCAGCAGTTCTTCCTCCGGGCGCACCTTC,CASSSSSGRTF
TRBV6-6,.,TRBJ2-7,TRBD2,TGTGCCAGCAGTAGGACTAGCGGGAGTACTATGGGGGAGCAGTACTTC,CASSRTSGSTMGEQYF
TRBV27,.,TRBJ2-7,.,TGTGCCAGCAGTACCCACAGGGTTTCCAATTCCTACGAGCAGTACTTC,CASSTHRVSNSYEQYF
TRBV12-5,.,TRBJ1-1,.,TGTGCTAGTGGTTTGAACACTGAAGCTTTCTTT,CASGLNTEAFF
TRBV25-1,.,TRBJ2-2,.,TGTGCCAGCAGTGAATCGGCGGGAACGGCCGGGGAGCTGTTTTTT,CASSESAGTAGELFF
TRBV19,.,TRBJ2-1,TRBD2,TGTGCCAGTCGGCCTGCGGGAGCTGGTAATGAGCAGTTCTTC,CASRPAGAGNEQFF
TRBV5-6,.,TRBJ2-3,.,TGTGCCAGCAGCTTGGTGGGTCGCACAGATACGCAGTATTTT,CASSLVGRTDTQYF
TRBV9,.,TRBJ2-5,.,TGTGCCAGCAGCGTATCCCCCATGATTCGGGGGACCCAGTACTTC,CASSVSPMIRGTQYF
TRBV27,.,TRBJ2-7,.,TGTGCCAGCAGTTCAACAGACCTCGGGGCTTATTACGAGCAGTACTTC,CASSSTDLGAYYEQYF